This T cell receptor (beta chain) was profiled in a study of T cell repertoires in cytomegalovirus infection. Study overall: CMV infection plus the matching HLA type was flagged by public TCR beta signatures.

MiXCR was run by TCRdb on the reads, yielding one entry per CDR3 protein. The sample holds nearly 650,000 distinct CDR3 sequences, roughly 26% seen once. Germline assignment: CDR1 MNHNS and CDR2 SASEGT. The CDR3 spans 14 residues. Trimming took off 5 bases at V and 3 bases at J, with 10 bases between the two ends. The chain is built from TRBV6-1 and TRBJ1-4; D uncertain. Input material: CD8+ T cells from PBMCs. This sequence was found in a human donor in good health (CMV status not recorded). Some clones in this sample may be carry-over from other donors' samples. The CDR3 is CASSFPAANEKLFF. CDR3 DNA sequence: TGTGCCAGCAGTTTTCCCGCGGCTAATGAAAAACTGTTTTTT.